This entry lists 5 T cell receptor beta chains sequenced from one sample in a study of cytomegalovirus exposure and HLA in healthy donors. Primers included in the PCR were 60 Vbeta and 13 Jbeta primers. Profiling relied on immunoSEQ multiplex PCR, and the TCRdb table lists in-frame clones only, not all of them. The data show 90,000 to 110,000 clones, 60% to 80% seen once. Sample: PBMCs. These receptors all stem from a woman in her thirties or forties in good health and CMV-seropositive.

The genes are TRBV9 and TRBJ2-1; 7 bases are a match to TRBD2. CDR3 length: 14 amino acids. Trimming cost V 4 bases and J 13 bases; bases outside gene matches: 14. Germline CDR1 and CDR2: SGDLS and YYNGEE. CDR3 DNA sequence: TGTGCCAGCAGCTTCGACGGGGGGAGGTCCCCTCAGTTCTTC. This sequence encodes CASSFDGGRSPQFF.

The chain couples TRBV28 to TRBJ2-7; D may be TRBD1 (5 bases). The germline V gene has CDR1 MDHEN and CDR2 SYDVKM. Trimming left V 6 bases short and J 1 base short, with 13 bases between. This CDR3 is 14 amino acids long. Here the CDR3 reads CASSPDSLSYEQYF. CDR3 nucleotide sequence: TGTGCCAGCAGCCCTGACAGTTTATCCTACGAGCAGTACTTC.

J is TRBJ2-5 and V is TRBV28; D perhaps matches TRBD2 (5 bases). Germline CDR1 is MDHEN and CDR2 is SYDVKM. The CDR3 consists of 13 residues. V dropped 5 bases and J dropped 4 bases, with 11 bases sitting between them. Here the CDR3 reads CASSQEVLETQYF. The CDR3 DNA reads TGTGCCAGCAGTCAGGAGGTCCTAGAGACCCAGTACTTC.

This clone was counted a few times. This rearrangement joins TRBV19 to TRBJ1-1; D perhaps matches TRBD1 (5 bases). Trimming cost V 2 bases and J 1 base, with 11 bases left between them. This CDR3 is 15 amino acids long. CDR1 LNHDA and CDR2 SQIVND come from the germline V gene (reference sequence). CDR3 sequence reads: CASSITQGTNTEAFF. CDR3 in DNA: TGTGCCAGTAGTATAACCCAGGGTACGAACACTGAAGCTTTCTTT.

The chain uses TRBV5-1 and TRBJ2-7, with TRBD2 as a possible D gene (6 bases). The V gene's germline CDR1 is SGHRS and CDR2 YFSETQ. This CDR3 region has 16 residues. V was trimmed by 2 bases and J by 0 bases, leaving 15 bases between them. CDR3: CASSLFGRDSSYEQYF. The DNA for the CDR3 is TGCGCCAGCAGCTTATTTGGACGGGACTCCTCCTACGAGCAGTACTTC.